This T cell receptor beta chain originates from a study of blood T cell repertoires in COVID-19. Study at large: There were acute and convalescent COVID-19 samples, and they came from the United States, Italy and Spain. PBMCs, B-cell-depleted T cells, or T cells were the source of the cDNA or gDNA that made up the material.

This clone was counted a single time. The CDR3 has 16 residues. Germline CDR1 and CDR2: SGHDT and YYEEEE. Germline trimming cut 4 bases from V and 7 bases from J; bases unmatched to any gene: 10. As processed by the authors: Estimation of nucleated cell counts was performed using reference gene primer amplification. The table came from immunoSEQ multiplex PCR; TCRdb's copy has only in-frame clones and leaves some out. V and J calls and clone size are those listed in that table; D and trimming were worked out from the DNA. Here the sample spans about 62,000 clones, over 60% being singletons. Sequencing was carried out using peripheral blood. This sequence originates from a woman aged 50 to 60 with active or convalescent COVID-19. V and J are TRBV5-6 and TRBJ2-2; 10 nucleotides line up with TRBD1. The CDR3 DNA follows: TGTGCCAGCAGCGTAGTCCGGGACAGGGGCTTCGGGGAGCTGTTTTTT. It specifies CASSVVRDRGFGELFF. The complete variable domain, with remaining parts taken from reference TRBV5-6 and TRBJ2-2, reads DAGVTQSPTHLIKTRGQQVTLRCSPKSGHDTVSWYQQALGQGPQFIFQYYEEEERQRGNFPDRFSGHQFPNYSSELNVNALLLGDSALYLCASSVVRDRGFGELFFGEGSRLTVL.